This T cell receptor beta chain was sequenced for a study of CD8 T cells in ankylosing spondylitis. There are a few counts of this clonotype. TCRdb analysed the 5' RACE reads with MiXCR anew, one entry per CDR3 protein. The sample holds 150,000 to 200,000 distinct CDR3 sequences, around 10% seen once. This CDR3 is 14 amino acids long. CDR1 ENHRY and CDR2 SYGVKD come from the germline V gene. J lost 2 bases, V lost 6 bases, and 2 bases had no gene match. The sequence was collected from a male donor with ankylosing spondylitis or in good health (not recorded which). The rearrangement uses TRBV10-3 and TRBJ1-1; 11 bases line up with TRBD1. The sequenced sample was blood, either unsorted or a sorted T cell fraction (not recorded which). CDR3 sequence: CAIRGQGDNTEAFF. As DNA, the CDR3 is TGTGCCATCAGGGGACAGGGGGACAACACTGAAGCTTTCTTT.